The next 21 T cell receptor beta chains were all read from a single sample in a study of T cells after yellow fever vaccination. TCRdb reanalysed the 5' RACE reads using MiXCR and keeps one entry per CDR3 protein. The table records around 400,000 distinct CDR3 sequences, roughly 12% of them present only once. The material was PBMCs, obtained on the day of the first yellow fever vaccination. The receptors were gathered from a man between 18 and 29 years old who received the YFV17D yellow fever vaccine.

Many counts were recorded for this clonotype. This chain uses TRBV11-2 with TRBJ1-6; 9 positions agree with TRBD1. Germline V CDR1 and CDR2: SGHAT, FQNNGV. V lost 2 bases and J lost 7; bases outside the gene matches: 6. The CDR3 spans 16 residues. This CDR3 reads CASSLIPGQGNSPLHF. The CDR3 DNA sequence: TGTGCCAGCAGCTTAATTCCGGGACAGGGCAATTCACCCCTCCACTTT.

This chain joins TRBV7-2 and TRBJ2-2; perhaps TRBD1 as D (6 bases). V gave up 4 bases and J gave up 3 bases, with 18 bases separating them. Germline values: CDR1 SGHTA, CDR2 FQGNSA. This CDR3 has 17 amino acids. The DNA for the CDR3 is TGTGCCAGCAGCTCCCCAGATGGGGGCTGGTACACCGGGGAGCTGTTTTTT. It encodes CASSSPDGGWYTGELFF.

This clonotype came up a few times. V gene TRBV9 combines with J gene TRBJ2-3; D gene unclear. The CDR3 sequence is 13 residues long. The germline V and J ends were trimmed by 0 bases and 2 bases, with 4 bases remaining between them. Looked up from germline, CDR1 is SGDLS and CDR2 is YYNGEE. The CDR3 coding sequence is TGTGCCAGCAGCGTAGTCTACACAGATACGCAGTATTTT. Translating gives CASSVVYTDTQYF. Using reference TRBV9 and TRBJ2-3 for the parts outside the CDR3, the full variable domain is DSGVTQTPKHLITATGQRVTLRCSPRSGDLSVYWYQQSLDQGLQFLIQYYNGEERAKGNILERFSAQQFPDLHSELNLSSLELGDSALYFCASSVVYTDTQYFGPGTRLTVL.

The rearrangement joins TRBV5-5 to TRBJ2-4; 8 bases align to TRBD1. Germline lookup yields CDR1 SGHKS and CDR2 YYEKEE (reference sequence). The V gene end was trimmed by 4 bases and the J gene end by 6 bases; junction bases not matched to a gene: 9. CDR3 length equals 15 residues. The CDR3 loop reads CASSLTGEAGNIQYF. The CDR3 coding sequence is TGTGCCAGCAGCCTGACAGGGGAGGCAGGAAACATTCAGTACTTC.

In its sample, this clonotype was seen many times. The chain's CDR3 is CASSQDYGGGTEAFF. CDR3 nucleotides: TGCGCCAGCAGCCAAGATTACGGGGGGGGGACTGAAGCTTTCTTT. This sequence joins TRBV4-3 and TRBJ1-1, with D possibly matching TRBD1 (5 bases). V was shortened by 0 bases and J by 5 bases, with 13 bases between the two germline ends. The CDR3 contains 15 residues. The germline V gene encodes CDR1 LGHNA and CDR2 YSLEER.

This sequence joins TRBV6-1 and TRBJ2-1; a weak D match, TRBD2 (5 bases). The CDR3 contains 14 residues. Looked up from germline, CDR1 is MNHNS and CDR2 is SASEGT. Trimming shortened V by 7 bases and J by 8 bases, and 18 bases separated the two germline ends. The CDR3 loop reads CASTPRTRGDEQFF. The CDR3 region has the DNA TGTGCCAGCACCCCACGGACTCGTGGCGATGAGCAGTTCTTC.

This sequence joins TRBV9 and TRBJ2-1; 12 bases line up with TRBD2. CDR1 and CDR2 from the germline V gene are SGDLS and YYNGEE. V dropped 4 bases and J dropped 2; count of bases not matched to a gene: 4. The CDR3 contains 16 residues. Here the CDR3 DNA reads TGTGCCAGCAGCTCGCGGACTAGCGGGGCCTACAATGAGCAGTTCTTC. Residues: CASSSRTSGAYNEQFF.

This clonotype was observed a few times. The V and J genes are TRBV7-2 and TRBJ2-7, with 10 bases identical to TRBD2. The germline CDR1 and CDR2 sequences are SGHTA and FQGNSA. J was trimmed by 6 bases and V by 6 bases; bases with no gene match: 11. The CDR3 is made up of 15 amino acids. The CDR3 DNA is TGTGCCAGCAGACGTTCACTAGCGGGGTTATCCGAGCAGTACTTC. This codes for CASRRSLAGLSEQYF. Supplemented by reference TRBV7-2 and TRBJ2-7, the full variable domain reads GAGVSQSPSNKVTEKGKDVELRCDPISGHTALYWYRQSLGQGLEFLIYFQGNSAPDKSGLPSDRFSAERTGGSVSTLTIQRTQQEDSAVYLCASRRSLAGLSEQYFGPGTRLTVT.

The rearrangement uses TRBV10-3 and TRBJ2-6; the match to TRBD2 covers 7 bases. Germline V CDR1 and CDR2: ENHRY, SYGVKD. The CDR3 has 14 amino acids. J gave up 0 bases and V 11 bases, and 4 bases lay outside the gene matches. The CDR3 here is CAVRGSSGANVLTF. Here the CDR3 DNA reads TGTGCCGTGCGGGGGAGCTCTGGGGCCAACGTCCTGACTTTC.

This clonotype occurred a few times. V usage is TRBV5-4 and J usage is TRBJ2-5; 13 bases are shared with TRBD2. The V gene end was trimmed by 4 bases and the J gene end by 3 bases; junction bases not matched to a gene: 6. CDR3 length: 16 amino acids. Germline V gives CDR1 SGHNT, CDR2 YYREEE (reference sequence). CDR3 loop: CASSTAGTSGEETQYF. CDR3 nucleotide sequence: TGTGCCAGCAGCACCGCCGGGACTAGCGGGGAAGAGACCCAGTACTTC.

This clonotype was counted a few times. The chain carries TRBV5-4 and TRBJ2-1; TRBD2 agrees at 8 bases. This CDR3 is built from 15 residues. V shed 0 bases and J 3 bases; nucleotides not matched to a gene: 2. Germline CDR1 is SGHNT and CDR2 is YYREEE (reference sequence). CDR3: CASSLALAVYNEQFF. The CDR3 coding sequence is TGTGCCAGCAGCTTGGCACTAGCGGTCTACAATGAGCAGTTCTTC. The full variable domain, with the rest looked up from reference TRBV5-4 and TRBJ2-1, is ETGVTQSPTHLIKTRGQQVTLRCSSQSGHNTVSWYQQALGQGPQFIFQYYREEENGRGNFPPRFSGLQFPNYSSELNVNALELDDSALYLCASSLALAVYNEQFFGPGTRLTVL.

The table lists this clonotype with a few counts. The V call is TRBV10-3, the J call TRBJ2-7; the D is unclear. The germline V and J ends were trimmed by 11 bases and 7 bases, with 18 bases remaining between them. The CDR3 consists of 12 residues. Germline V CDR1 and CDR2: ENHRY, SYGVKD. Here the CDR3 reads CASLGESSEQYF. For the CDR3, the DNA is TGTGCCTCCCTTGGGGAATCGAGTGAGCAGTACTTC.

There are many counts of this clonotype. The V and J genes are TRBV5-6 and TRBJ1-5; D is perhaps TRBD1 (6 bases). The CDR3 spans 14 residues. Trimming removed 4 bases at V and 3 bases at J, with 11 bases between. Looked up from germline, CDR1 is SGHDT and CDR2 is YYEEEE. CDR3 nucleotide sequence: TGTGCCAGCAGCCAAGGACAGTTCAATCAGCCCCAGCATTTT. Amino acid sequence: CASSQGQFNQPQHF.

The chain recombines TRBV30 with TRBJ1-3; D call uncertain. V lost 1 base and J 0 bases, leaving 4 bases between the germline ends. Per germline, CDR1 GTSNPN and CDR2 SVGIG (reference sequence). This CDR3 comprises 13 residues. CDR3 sequence (DNA): TGTGCCTGGAGTGGGGGCTCTGGAAACACCATATATTTT. Its protein product is CAWSGGSGNTIYF.

In its sample, this clonotype was seen many times. V usage is TRBV5-1 and J usage is TRBJ2-2, with unresolved D. Germline V gene data show CDR1 as SGHRS and CDR2 as YFSETQ. Trimming shortened V by 0 bases and J by 7 bases, and 7 bases separated the two germline ends. The CDR3 extends over 13 amino acids. CDR3 sequence reads: CASSLVHVGELFF. The CDR3 DNA sequence: TGCGCCAGCAGCTTGGTTCACGTCGGGGAGCTGTTTTTT.

This clonotype was counted a few times. The CDR3 sequence: CSVTPGTNYQETQYF. The DNA for the CDR3 is TGCAGCGTGACTCCCGGGACTAATTACCAAGAGACCCAGTACTTC. The gene calls are TRBV29-1 and TRBJ2-5; TRBD2 aligns across 7 bases. CDR1 and CDR2 from the germline V gene are SQVTM and ANQGSEA. The CDR3 is 15 residues long. J was trimmed by 0 bases and V by 6 bases; bases with no gene match: 10.

The chain employs TRBV7-9 and TRBJ2-6; 8 nucleotides line up with TRBD1. The germline V gene encodes CDR1 SEHNR and CDR2 FQNEAQ (reference sequence). This CDR3 region has 17 residues. The V and J ends lost 5 bases and 3 bases, in that order; junction bases with no gene match: 9. The chain's CDR3 is CASSPEAGGFGANVLTF. As DNA, the CDR3 is TGTGCCAGCAGCCCCGAGGCAGGGGGCTTTGGGGCCAACGTCCTGACTTTC.

This clonotype was detected many times. This chain connects TRBV20-1 to TRBJ1-1; TRBD1 is a possible D gene (5 bases). The length of the CDR3 is 12 residues. Germline V gene lookup returns CDR1 DFQATT and CDR2 SNEGSKA (reference sequence). Trimming stripped 5 bases from V and 2 bases from J, with 9 bases between. CDR3 residues: CSALGPNTEAFF. CDR3 DNA sequence: TGCAGTGCTTTGGGGCCTAACACTGAAGCTTTCTTT.

This clonotype was seen a few times. The chain has TRBV12-3 or TRBV12-4 and TRBJ2-4, with D hard to call. The CDR3 is 14 amino acids. Trimming stripped 2 bases from V and 0 bases from J, with 5 bases between. The CDR3 region has the DNA TGTGCCAGCAGTTTATTTTTAGCCAAAAACATTCAGTACTTC. Amino acid sequence: CASSLFLAKNIQYF.

The chain recombines TRBV7-8 with TRBJ2-1, with TRBD2 matching over 9 bases. The CDR3 spans 16 residues. V lost 5 bases to trimming and J lost 4 bases; unmatched junction nucleotides: 9. Germline lookup yields CDR1 SGHVS and CDR2 FQNEAQ. DNA for the CDR3: TGTGCCAGCAGCCCAGCGGGGGGCGGGGGGTACAATGAGCAGTTCTTC. Protein: CASSPAGGGGYNEQFF.

V usage is TRBV5-4 and J usage is TRBJ2-1; 8 bases match TRBD2. Losses at the gene ends were 0 bases for V and 8 bases for J; bases not matched to a gene: 13. The CDR3 has 17 amino acids. Germline V gives CDR1 SGHNT, CDR2 YYREEE (reference sequence). The CDR3 region is CASSLGLCAGGLDEQFF. The DNA for the CDR3 is TGTGCCAGCAGCTTGGGCCTTTGTGCGGGGGGCCTCGATGAGCAGTTCTTC.